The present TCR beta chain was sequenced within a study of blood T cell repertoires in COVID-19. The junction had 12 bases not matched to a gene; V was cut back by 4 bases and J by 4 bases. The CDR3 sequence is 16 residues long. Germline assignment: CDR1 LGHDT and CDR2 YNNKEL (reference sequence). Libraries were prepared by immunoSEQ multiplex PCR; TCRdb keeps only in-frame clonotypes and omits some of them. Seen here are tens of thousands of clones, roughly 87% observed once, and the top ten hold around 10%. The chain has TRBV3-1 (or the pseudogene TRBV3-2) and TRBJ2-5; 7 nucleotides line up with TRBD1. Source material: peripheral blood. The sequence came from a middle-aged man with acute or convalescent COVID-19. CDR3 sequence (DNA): TGTGCCAGCAGCCGCCTGACAGGGAAGGGGCGAGAGACCCAGTACTTC. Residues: CASSRLTGKGRETQYF.